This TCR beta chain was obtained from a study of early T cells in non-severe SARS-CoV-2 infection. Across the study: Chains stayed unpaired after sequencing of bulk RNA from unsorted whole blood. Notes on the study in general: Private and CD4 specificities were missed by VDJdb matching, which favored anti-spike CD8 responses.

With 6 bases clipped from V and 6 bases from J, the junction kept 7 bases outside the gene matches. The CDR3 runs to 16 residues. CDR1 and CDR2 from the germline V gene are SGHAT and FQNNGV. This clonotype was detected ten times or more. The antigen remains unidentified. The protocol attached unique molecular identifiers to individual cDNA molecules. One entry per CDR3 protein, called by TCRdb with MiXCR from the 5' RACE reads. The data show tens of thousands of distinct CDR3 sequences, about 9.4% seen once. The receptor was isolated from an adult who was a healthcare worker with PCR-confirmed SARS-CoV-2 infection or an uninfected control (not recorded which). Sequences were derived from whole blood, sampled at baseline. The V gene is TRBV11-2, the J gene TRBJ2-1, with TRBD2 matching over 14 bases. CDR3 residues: CASRNPTSGGVNEQFF. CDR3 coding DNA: TGTGCCAGCAGGAACCCGACTAGCGGGGGGGTCAATGAGCAGTTCTTC.